A single sample gave rise to the 27 T cell receptor beta chains below, sequenced in a study of blood T cell repertoires in COVID-19. Method: immunoSEQ multiplex PCR; TCRdb's copy keeps in-frame clones and lacks some. The table includes fewer than 400,000 clones, 85% to 90% detected once. The specimen was PBMCs or T cells enriched from blood (not recorded which). All receptors come from a man aged 30-40 years who had recovered from COVID-19.

The rearrangement uses TRBV6-5 and TRBJ2-3; TRBD2 might be the D (6 bases). Germline assignment: CDR1 MNHEY and CDR2 SVGAGI. V lost 7 bases and J lost 3, with 11 bases in between. The CDR3 length is 13 residues. CDR3 DNA: TGTGCCAGCAAATTCGGGAGAACAGATACGCAGTATTTT. Its protein product is CASKFGRTDTQYF.

The V call is TRBV30, the J call TRBJ1-2; D gene unclear. The CDR3 is 12 amino acids. Germline assignment: CDR1 GTSNPN and CDR2 SVGIG (reference sequence). V was cut by 1 base and J by 8 bases, with 11 bases left in between. This CDR3 reads CAWSATHGGYTF. The DNA of the CDR3 is TGTGCCTGGAGTGCCACCCACGGGGGCTACACCTTC.

In this sample, this clone turned up a few times. This chain connects TRBV6-4 to TRBJ1-1; TRBD1 agrees at 8 bases. Unmatched junction bases numbered 4, after V lost 4 bases and J lost 3 bases. Germline V CDR1 and CDR2: MRHNA, SNTAGT. This CDR3 has 14 amino acids. The CDR3 is CASSVQGGDTEAFF. CDR3 DNA: TGTGCCAGCAGTGTACAGGGGGGGGACACTGAAGCTTTCTTT.

J is TRBJ1-1 and V is TRBV29-1, with 9 nucleotides matching TRBD1. Germline values: CDR1 SQVTM, CDR2 ANQGSEA. The CDR3 runs to 14 residues. Losses at the gene ends were 6 bases for V and 1 base for J; bases not matched to a gene: 6. For the CDR3, the DNA is TGCAGCGTCAACCGGGACAGGGCGAACACTGAAGCTTTCTTT. Translation gives CSVNRDRANTEAFF.

This clone appeared once. V usage is TRBV2 and J usage is TRBJ2-3, with 10 bases matching TRBD2. This CDR3 has 15 residues. In germline, CDR1 is SNHLY, CDR2 FYNNEI. V dropped 6 bases and J dropped 4; count of bases not matched to a gene: 7. CDR3 bases: TGTGCCAGCAGGAGAGCGGGGGGGCCTGCAGATACGCAGTATTTT. Amino acid sequence: CASRRAGGPADTQYF.

With regard to this clone: Other DNA sequences of this sample code for an identical CDR3. The CDR3 coding sequence is TGTGCCAGCAGTTTACGACAGATGAACACTGAAGCTTTCTTT. Residues: CASSLRQMNTEAFF. J is TRBJ1-1 and V is TRBV27, with D possibly matching TRBD1 (5 bases). The V gene lost 2 bases and the J gene lost 0 bases, with 7 bases spanning the gap. The CDR3 sequence is 14 residues long. The germline V gene encodes CDR1 MNHEY and CDR2 SMNVEV (reference sequence).

As DNA, the CDR3 is TGTGCCAGCAGTGAAGCGTGGCTAGCGGGGGGAAACTCCTACAATGAGCAGTTCTTC. Protein product: CASSEAWLAGGNSYNEQFF. The chain carries TRBV2 and TRBJ2-1; 11 bases map to TRBD2. Per the germline V gene, CDR1 is SNHLY and CDR2 is FYNNEI. The CDR3 length is 19 residues. Losses at the gene ends were 0 bases for V and 0 bases for J; bases not matched to a gene: 7.

The V gene is TRBV7-4, the J gene TRBJ1-5; D not resolved. V was pared by 3 bases and J by 6 bases, with 9 bases between. CDR1 SGHVT and CDR2 SQSDAQ come from the germline V gene. The CDR3 consists of 13 residues. This CDR3 is CASSFRRPQPQHF. DNA for the CDR3: TGTGCCAGCAGCTTCAGGCGTCCTCAGCCCCAGCATTTT.

This clone appeared once. The chain joins TRBV7-9 to TRBJ2-7, with 12 bases aligning to TRBD1. V shed 4 bases and J 0 bases; nucleotides not matched to a gene: 4. CDR3 length equals 16 residues. Germline V lookup: CDR1 SEHNR, CDR2 FQNEAQ (reference sequence). CDR3 loop: CASSWPGQGASYEQYF. CDR3 coding DNA: TGTGCCAGCAGCTGGCCGGGACAGGGGGCCTCCTACGAGCAGTACTTC.

Here the CDR3 DNA reads TGTGCCAGCAGCGTAGCTACGGGACAGGGAACTGAAGCTTTCTTT. This gives the protein CASSVATGQGTEAFF. The genes are TRBV9 and TRBJ1-1, with 9 bases that match TRBD1. Per the germline V gene, CDR1 is SGDLS and CDR2 is YYNGEE. The CDR3 is 15 residues long. After removal of 0 bases from V and 5 bases from J, the junction contained 5 bases not matched to a gene.

V gene TRBV30 combines with J gene TRBJ2-3; 7 bases are shared with TRBD2. CDR1 and CDR2 (germline): GTSNPN, SVGIG (reference sequence). After removal of 0 bases from V and 1 base from J, the junction contained 7 bases not matched to a gene. CDR3 length: 16 residues. CDR3 in DNA: TGTGCCTGGAGTGTGGGGGGGAATGTCGGCACAGATACGCAGTATTTT. Translating gives CAWSVGGNVGTDTQYF.

V is TRBV24-1 and J is TRBJ2-3, with 7 positions matching TRBD1. With V trimmed by 4 bases and J by 3 bases, 6 bases remained unmatched. The germline gives CDR1 KGHDR, CDR2 SFDVKD. The CDR3 spans 15 residues. Here the CDR3 reads CATSDQGVGTDTQYF. CDR3 DNA sequence: TGTGCCACCAGTGACCAGGGGGTAGGGACAGATACGCAGTATTTT.

CDR3 in DNA: TGTGCCAGCAGTGAACAGGTTAACTTTGAAGCTTTCTTT. Its translation is CASSEQVNFEAFF. The chain carries TRBV6-1 and TRBJ1-1; D ambiguous. V dropped 2 bases and J dropped 7 bases, with 11 bases sitting between them. Germline V lookup: CDR1 MNHNS, CDR2 SASEGT. The CDR3 is 13 amino acids.

The chain has TRBV6-1 and TRBJ1-2; D gene unclear. Trimming removed 1 base from V and 3 bases from J, with 15 bases in between. The CDR3 consists of 16 residues. The germline gives CDR1 MNHNS, CDR2 SASEGT. CDR3 amino acids: CASSEDLVRSDYGYTF. Written as DNA, the CDR3 is TGTGCCAGCAGTGAAGACTTGGTAAGGAGTGACTATGGCTACACCTTC.

The genes are TRBV5-1 and TRBJ2-2; possible D gene TRBD1, 5 bases. The CDR3 sequence is 14 residues long. Germline CDR1 SGHRS, CDR2 YFSETQ. The V gene lost 2 bases and the J gene lost 13 bases, with 18 bases spanning the gap. The CDR3 loop reads CASSLKAIPTALFF. The CDR3, as DNA: TGCGCCAGCAGCTTAAAGGCCATTCCGACAGCGCTGTTTTTT. Together with reference TRBV5-1 and TRBJ2-2, the CDR3 gives the full variable domain: KAGVTQTPRYLIKTRGQQVTLSCSPISGHRSVSWYQQTPGQGLQFLFEYFSETQRNKGNFPGRFSGRQFSNSRSEMNVSTLELGDSALYLCASSLKAIPTALFFGEGSRLTVL.

The chain carries TRBV2 and TRBJ2-3; 10 nucleotides line up with TRBD2. J gave up 9 bases and V 3 bases, and 6 bases lay outside the gene matches. This CDR3 has 14 amino acids. Germline V lookup: CDR1 SNHLY, CDR2 FYNNEI. In DNA form, the CDR3 reads TGTGCCAGCAGTGATTCCCTAGCGGGGGACACGCAGTATTTT. Protein sequence: CASSDSLAGDTQYF.

This chain connects TRBV27 to TRBJ2-1, with D perhaps matching TRBD1 (5 bases). The V gene lost 3 bases and the J gene lost 5 bases, with 8 bases spanning the gap. Germline values: CDR1 MNHEY, CDR2 SMNVEV (reference sequence). The CDR3 contains 13 residues. Written as DNA, the CDR3 is TGTGCCAGCAGTTTGCCAGGGCACAATGAGCAGTTCTTC. This sequence encodes CASSLPGHNEQFF.

The CDR3 reads CASSASGAHQPQHF. CDR3 nucleotides: TGTGCCAGCAGCGCAAGCGGGGCCCACCAGCCCCAGCATTTT. This chain links TRBV6-5 with TRBJ1-5, with D possibly TRBD1 on 5 matching bases. V shed 6 bases and J shed 7 bases, with 16 bases lying between them. The germline gives CDR1 MNHEY, CDR2 SVGAGI. The CDR3 length is 14 residues.

The chain combines TRBV11-2 with TRBJ1-4, with D possibly matching TRBD1 (6 bases). V lost 1 base, J lost 10 bases, and 13 bases lay in between. The CDR3 is 14 amino acids. CDR1 is SGHAT, CDR2 FQNNGV, per germline. In nucleotides, the CDR3 is TGTGCCAGCAGCTTAGGGACAGCCGCAGGAAAACTGTTTTTT. It translates to CASSLGTAAGKLFF. The whole variable domain, remainder taken from reference TRBV11-2 and TRBJ1-4, is EAGVAQSPRYKIIEKRQSVAFWCNPISGHATLYWYQQILGQGPKLLIQFQNNGVVDDSQLPKDRFSAERLKGVDSTLKIQPAKLEDSAVYLCASSLGTAAGKLFFGSGTQLSVL.

This chain connects TRBV6-2 or TRBV6-3 to TRBJ2-5; 10 nucleotides align to TRBD2. This CDR3 is built from 14 residues. Germline loops: CDR1 MNHEY, CDR2 SVGEGT. Trimming at V came to 6 bases and at J to 4 bases, leaving 5 bases not matched to a gene. CDR3 coding DNA: TGTGCCAGCAGCCCTAGCGGGAGACGAGAGACCCAGTACTTC. The encoded protein is CASSPSGRRETQYF.

The chain couples TRBV19 to TRBJ2-4; D remains unclear. The CDR3 loop spans 13 amino acids. The ends were cut back, 0 bases at V and 13 bases at J, with 13 bases in the middle. The germline gives CDR1 LNHDA, CDR2 SQIVND (reference sequence). CDR3 in DNA: TGTGCCAGTAGTATAGATGTAACAGTCAGCCAGTACTTC. As protein: CASSIDVTVSQYF.

The J gene is TRBJ2-7, the V gene TRBV10-1, with 9 bases aligning to TRBD2. The CDR3 runs 14 residues. CDR1 and CDR2 from the germline V gene are WNHNN and SYGVQD (reference sequence). V was clipped by 6 bases and J by 5 bases; unmatched bases: 8. The CDR3 reads CASRCFLAGDEQYF. The CDR3 coding sequence is TGCGCCAGCAGATGTTTCTTAGCGGGGGACGAGCAGTACTTC.

J is TRBJ2-1 and V is TRBV5-1; 9 bases agree with TRBD1. After removal of 0 bases from V and 3 bases from J, the junction contained 1 base not matched to a gene. Germline CDR1 and CDR2: SGHRS and YFSETQ. This CDR3 contains 15 residues. The CDR3 DNA reads TGCGCCAGCAGCTTGGGACAGGGGGTCTACAATGAGCAGTTCTTC. This gives the protein CASSLGQGVYNEQFF.

This chain joins TRBV7-6 and TRBJ2-3; weak D call: TRBD2 (6 bases). Trimming stripped 1 base from V and 0 bases from J, with 14 bases between. The CDR3 covers 17 residues. Germline V gene sequence: CDR1 SGHVS, CDR2 FNYEAQ. The CDR3 nucleotides read TGTGCCAGCAGCTTAGAAGCGGGTCCTCATAGCACAGATACGCAGTATTTT. Its protein product is CASSLEAGPHSTDTQYF.

This rearrangement joins TRBV5-1 to TRBJ2-2, with 10 bases aligning to TRBD1. V lost 5 bases and J lost 6; bases outside the gene matches: 4. CDR1 and CDR2 (germline): SGHRS, YFSETQ. The length of the CDR3 is 14 residues. CDR3 protein: CASSSDRGPGELFF. As DNA, the CDR3 is TGCGCCAGCAGTTCCGACAGGGGGCCCGGGGAGCTGTTTTTT.

The chain has TRBV19 and TRBJ2-1, with TRBD2 matching 9 bases. Per germline, CDR1 LNHDA and CDR2 SQIVND (reference sequence). This CDR3 comprises 17 residues. Losses at the gene ends were 4 bases for V and 5 bases for J; bases not matched to a gene: 12. In nucleotides, the CDR3 is TGTGCCAGTAGTACTAGCGGGGCGAGGGGGTTTGACAATGAGCAGTTCTTC. Its protein is CASSTSGARGFDNEQFF.

The chain employs TRBV7-9 and TRBJ2-5, with D maybe TRBD2 (5 bases). Trimming cost V 3 bases and J 0 bases, with 8 bases left between them. There are 14 residues in the CDR3. Germline V gene data show CDR1 as SEHNR and CDR2 as FQNEAQ (reference sequence). CDR3 in DNA: TGTGCCAGCAGCTTTTCCGGGAACCAAGAGACCCAGTACTTC. Protein sequence: CASSFSGNQETQYF.